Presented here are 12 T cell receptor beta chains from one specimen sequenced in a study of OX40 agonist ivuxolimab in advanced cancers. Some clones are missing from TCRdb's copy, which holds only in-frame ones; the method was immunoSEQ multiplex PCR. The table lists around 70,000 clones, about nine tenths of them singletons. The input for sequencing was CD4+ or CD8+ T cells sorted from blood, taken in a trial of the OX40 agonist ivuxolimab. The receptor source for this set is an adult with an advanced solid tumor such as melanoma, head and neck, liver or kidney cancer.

The CDR3 loop is CASTGTGKSDTQYF. The CDR3 nucleotides are TGTGCCAGCACAGGGACAGGGAAGTCAGATACGCAGTATTTT. The V call is TRBV7-9, the J call TRBJ2-3; 9 positions agree with TRBD1. The CDR3 is 14 amino acids. Germline V gene lookup returns CDR1 SEHNR and CDR2 FQNEAQ (reference sequence). The ends lost 7 bases at V and 4 bases at J; junction bases unmatched: 6. The full variable domain, with the rest looked up from reference TRBV7-9 and TRBJ2-3, is DTGVSQNPRHKITKRGQNVTFRCDPISEHNRLYWYRQTLGQGPEFLTYFQNEAQLEKSRLLSDRFSAERPKGSFSTLEIQRTEQGDSAMYLCASTGTGKSDTQYFGPGTRLTVL.

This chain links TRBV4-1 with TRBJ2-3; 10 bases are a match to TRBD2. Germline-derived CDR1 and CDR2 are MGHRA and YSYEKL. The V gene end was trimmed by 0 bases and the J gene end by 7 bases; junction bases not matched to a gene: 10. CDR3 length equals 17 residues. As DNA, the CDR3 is TGCGCCAGCAGCCAAGATAACCTAGCGGGGGTCAGGAATACGCAGTATTTT. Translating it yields CASSQDNLAGVRNTQYF.

The CDR3 region is CASSRRQGPYEQYF. CDR3 nucleotide sequence: TGTGCCAGTAGTCGACGGCAGGGGCCCTACGAGCAGTACTTC. The V and J genes are TRBV19 and TRBJ2-7; D is perhaps TRBD1 (6 bases). Trimming pared 5 bases from V and 2 bases from J, leaving 13 bases between. CDR1 LNHDA and CDR2 SQIVND come from the germline V gene (reference sequence). The CDR3 is made up of 14 amino acids.

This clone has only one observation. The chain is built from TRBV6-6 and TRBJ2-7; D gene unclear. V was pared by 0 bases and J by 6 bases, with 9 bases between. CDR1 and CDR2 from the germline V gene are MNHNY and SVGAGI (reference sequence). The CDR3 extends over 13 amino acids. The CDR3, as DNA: TGTGCCAGCAGTTACTCGTTCCCCGCCGAGCAGTACTTC. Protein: CASSYSFPAEQYF.

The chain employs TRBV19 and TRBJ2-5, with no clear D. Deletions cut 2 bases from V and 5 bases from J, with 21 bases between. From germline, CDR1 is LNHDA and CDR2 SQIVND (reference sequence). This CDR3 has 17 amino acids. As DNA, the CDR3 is TGTGCCAGTAGTATAAGTGGGTCTGGGGAAATTGGGGAGACCCAGTACTTC. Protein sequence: CASSISGSGEIGETQYF.

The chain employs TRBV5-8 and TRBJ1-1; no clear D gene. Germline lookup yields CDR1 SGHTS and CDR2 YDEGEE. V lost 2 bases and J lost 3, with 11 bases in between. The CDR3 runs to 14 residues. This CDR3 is CASSLRGYDTEAFF. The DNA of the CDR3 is TGTGCCAGCAGCTTAAGAGGGTACGACACTGAAGCTTTCTTT.

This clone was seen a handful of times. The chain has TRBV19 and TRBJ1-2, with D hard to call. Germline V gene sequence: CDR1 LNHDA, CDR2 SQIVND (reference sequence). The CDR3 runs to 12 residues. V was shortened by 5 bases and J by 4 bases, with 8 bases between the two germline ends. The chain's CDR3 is CASSEVTYGYTF. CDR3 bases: TGTGCCAGTAGTGAGGTGACCTATGGCTACACCTTC.

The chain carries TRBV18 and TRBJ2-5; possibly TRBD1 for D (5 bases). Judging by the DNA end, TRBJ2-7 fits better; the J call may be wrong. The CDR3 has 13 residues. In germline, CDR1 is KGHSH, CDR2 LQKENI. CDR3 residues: CASSPDSSYEQYF. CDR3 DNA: TGTGCCAGCTCACCAGACAGCTCCTACGAGCAGTACTTC.

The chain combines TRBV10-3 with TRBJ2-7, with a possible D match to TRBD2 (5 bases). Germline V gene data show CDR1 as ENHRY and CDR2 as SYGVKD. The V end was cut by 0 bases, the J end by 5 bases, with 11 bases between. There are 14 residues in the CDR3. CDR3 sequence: CAISESKAAHEQYF. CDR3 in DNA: TGTGCCATCAGTGAGTCAAAAGCGGCCCACGAGCAGTACTTC.

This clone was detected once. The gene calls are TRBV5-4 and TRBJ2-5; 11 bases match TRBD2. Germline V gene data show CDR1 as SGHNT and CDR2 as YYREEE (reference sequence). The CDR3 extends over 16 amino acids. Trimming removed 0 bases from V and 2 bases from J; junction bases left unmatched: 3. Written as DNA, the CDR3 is TGTGCCAGCAGCTTGGCCATAGCGGGGGGGCAAGAGACCCAGTACTTC. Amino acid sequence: CASSLAIAGGQETQYF.

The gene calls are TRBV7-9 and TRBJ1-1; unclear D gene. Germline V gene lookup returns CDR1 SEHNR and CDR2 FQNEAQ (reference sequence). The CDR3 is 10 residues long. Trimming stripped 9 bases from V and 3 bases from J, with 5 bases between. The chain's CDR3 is CASQDTEAFF. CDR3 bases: TGTGCCAGTCAGGACACTGAAGCTTTCTTT.

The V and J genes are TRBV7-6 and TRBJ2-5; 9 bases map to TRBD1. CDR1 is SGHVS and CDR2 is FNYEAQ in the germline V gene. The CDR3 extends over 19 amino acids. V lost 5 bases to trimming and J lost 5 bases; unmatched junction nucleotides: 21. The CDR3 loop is CASSPDRGSRGLRMETQYF. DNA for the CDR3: TGTGCCAGCAGCCCGGACAGGGGTTCTCGTGGATTACGGATGGAGACCCAGTACTTC.